The entry below gives a single T cell receptor (beta chain) sequence along with its context. This specimen belongs to a study of shared clonotypes between healthy human individuals. Sorted-subset replicate PCR reactions contained roughly 190 ng DNA, corresponding to approximately 30,000 T cell genomes. Measured with immunoSEQ multiplex PCR; TCRdb has only the in-frame clones, and not every one. The sample includes 1.5 million to 2.5 million clones, roughly 95% of them seen just once. Terminally differentiated effector memory CD45RA+ cells were left out of the naive CD8 fraction, which was CD45RO-negative and positively selected for CCR7. V was clipped by 5 bases and J by 2 bases, with 8 bases between them. Germline CDR1 SGHVS, CDR2 FNYEAQ. The CDR3 extends over 13 amino acids.

This chain connects TRBV7-6 to TRBJ2-3, with D hard to call. The TCR originated in a man aged 18 to 29 in good health. Sequencing was done on a sample of naive CD8+ T cells sorted from blood. CDR3 sequence: CASSPEDTDTQYF. The CDR3 DNA follows: TGTGCCAGCAGCCCAGAAGACACAGATACGCAGTATTTT.